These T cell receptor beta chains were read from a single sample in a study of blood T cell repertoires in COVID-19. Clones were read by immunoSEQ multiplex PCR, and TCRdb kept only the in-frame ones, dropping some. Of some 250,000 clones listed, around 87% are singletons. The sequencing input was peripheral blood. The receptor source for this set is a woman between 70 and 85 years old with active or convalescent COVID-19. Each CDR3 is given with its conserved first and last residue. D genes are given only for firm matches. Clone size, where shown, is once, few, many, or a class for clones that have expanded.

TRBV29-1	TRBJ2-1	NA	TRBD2	CSVGRTSGGNEQFF	TGCAGCGTTGGCCGGACATCGGGAGGGAATGAGCAGTTCTTC
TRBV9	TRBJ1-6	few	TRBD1	CASSARTGQTSPLHF	TGTGCCAGCAGCGCCAGAACGGGACAGACCTCACCCCTCCACTTT
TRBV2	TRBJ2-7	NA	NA	CASRAGQRSYEQYF	TGTGCCAGCAGGGCGGGACAGCGATCCTACGAGCAGTACTTC
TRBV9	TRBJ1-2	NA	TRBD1	CASSVDSGGQVMTNYGYTF	TGTGCCAGCAGCGTAGATTCGGGGGGACAGGTGATGACTAACTATGGCTACACCTTC
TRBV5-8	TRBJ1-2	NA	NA	CASSLRLGRQGSYGYTF	TGTGCCAGCAGCTTGAGGTTAGGCCGGCAGGGGTCCTATGGCTACACCTTC
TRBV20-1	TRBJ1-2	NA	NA	CSAKGPGYTF	TGCAGCGCCAAGGGGCCTGGCTACACCTTC
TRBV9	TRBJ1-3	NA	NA	CASSVAYGGISGNTIYF	TGTGCCAGCAGCGTAGCTTATGGCGGGATCTCTGGAAACACCATATATTTT
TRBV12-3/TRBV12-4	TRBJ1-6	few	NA	CASSLTGVSPLHF	TGTGCCAGCAGTTTAACGGGGGTTTCACCCCTCCACTTT
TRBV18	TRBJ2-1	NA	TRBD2	CASSPPGVAGGNEQFF	TGTGCCAGCTCACCACCGGGAGTAGCGGGGGGGAATGAGCAGTTCTTC
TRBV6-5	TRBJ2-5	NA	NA	CASSYWGRETQYF	TGTGCCAGCAGTTACTGGGGGAGGGAGACCCAGTACTTC
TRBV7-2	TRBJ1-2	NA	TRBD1	CASSFTGGNYGYTF	TGTGCCAGCAGCTTTACAGGGGGGAACTATGGCTACACCTTC
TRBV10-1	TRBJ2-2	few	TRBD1	CASSESRSGGNTGELFF	TGCGCCAGCAGTGAGTCGAGGTCAGGGGGCAATACCGGGGAGCTGTTTTTT
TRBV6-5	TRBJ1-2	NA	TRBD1	CASSQGVGGYTF	TGTGCCAGCAGTCAGGGGGTGGGTGGCTACACCTTC
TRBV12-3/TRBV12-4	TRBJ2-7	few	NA	CASRRSSYEQYF	TGTGCCAGTAGGAGAAGCTCCTACGAGCAGTACTTC
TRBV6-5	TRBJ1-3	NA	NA	CASSRGETSGNTIYF	TGTGCCAGCAGCCGCGGAGAGACCTCTGGAAACACCATATATTTT
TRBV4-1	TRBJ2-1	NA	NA	CASSHESIANPYNEQFF	TGCGCCAGCAGCCATGAGTCGATAGCAAACCCCTACAATGAGCAGTTCTTC
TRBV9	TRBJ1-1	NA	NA	CASSSAQGSSTEAFF	TGTGCCAGCAGCTCGGCGCAGGGGAGTTCAACTGAAGCTTTCTTT
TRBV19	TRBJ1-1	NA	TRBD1	CASIWTGEAFF	TGTGCCAGTATTTGGACAGGAGAAGCTTTCTTT
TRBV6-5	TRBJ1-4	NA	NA	CASSSGTFLFF	TGTGCCAGCAGCTCCGGGACATTTCTGTTTTTT
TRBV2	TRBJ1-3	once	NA	CASSEVSAIYF	TGTGCCAGCAGTGAAGTAAGCGCCATATATTTT
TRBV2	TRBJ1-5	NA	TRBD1	CASRSMTGDNQPQHF	TGTGCCAGCAGGTCAATGACAGGGGACAATCAGCCCCAGCATTTT
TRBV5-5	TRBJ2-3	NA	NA	CASSLLRQNPQYF	TGTGCCAGCAGCTTGCTCAGACAGAATCCGCAGTATTTT
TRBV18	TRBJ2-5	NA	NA	CASSPPGQSEETQYF	TGTGCCAGCTCCCCACCGGGACAATCGGAAGAGACCCAGTACTTC
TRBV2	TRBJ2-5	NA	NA	CASSETGLETQYF	TGTGCCAGCAGTGAAACAGGGCTAGAGACCCAGTACTTC
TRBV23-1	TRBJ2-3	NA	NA	CASSPLWRYWGRNTQYF	TGCGCCAGCAGTCCCCTCTGGAGGTACTGGGGAAGAAATACGCAGTATTTT
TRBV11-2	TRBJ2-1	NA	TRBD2	CASRGLALGEQFF	TGTGCCAGCAGGGGACTAGCGCTTGGGGAGCAGTTCTTC